This note documents a single TCR beta chain sequence. Its cognate antigen is unknown. CDR3 length: 13 amino acids. In germline, CDR1 is MDHEN, CDR2 SYDVKM. The V gene end was trimmed by 8 bases and the J gene end by 3 bases; junction bases not matched to a gene: 5. These data are taken from a study of identifying expanded T cells in peripheral blood. Profiling relied on immunoSEQ multiplex PCR, and the TCRdb table lists in-frame clones only, not all of them. This sample carries tens of thousands of clones, over 75% of them seen once, and the ten largest clones take approximately 17%. Study observations and caveats: About 1.2 clones differed between technical replicates, versus approximately 16 and 19 over time. Clone count variance between roughly 2-week samples rose with total template count.

During the collection period, no donor immune events like infections were recorded. This chain uses TRBV28 with TRBJ2-3, with TRBD2 identical over 7 bases. The sample comprised blood. The TCR originated in a person aged 18 to 75 in good health. The DNA for the CDR3 is TGTGCCAGCGGTAGGGGAGGGACAGATACGCAGTATTTT. Its protein product is CASGRGGTDTQYF.